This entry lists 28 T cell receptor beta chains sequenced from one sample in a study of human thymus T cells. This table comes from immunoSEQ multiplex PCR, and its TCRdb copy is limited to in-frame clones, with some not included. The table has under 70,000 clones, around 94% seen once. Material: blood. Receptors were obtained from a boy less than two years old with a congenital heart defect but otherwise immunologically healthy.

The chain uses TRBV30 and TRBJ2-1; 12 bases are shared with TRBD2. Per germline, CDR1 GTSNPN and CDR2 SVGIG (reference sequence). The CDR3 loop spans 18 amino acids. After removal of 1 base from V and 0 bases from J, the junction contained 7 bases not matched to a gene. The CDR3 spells CAWSGLAGALSSYNEQFF. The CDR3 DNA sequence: TGTGCCTGGAGTGGACTAGCGGGGGCCTTGAGCTCCTACAATGAGCAGTTCTTC. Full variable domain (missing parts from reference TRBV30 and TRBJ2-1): SQTIHQWPATLVQPVGSPLSLECTVEGTSNPNLYWYRQAAGRGLQLLFYSVGIGQISSEVPQNLSASRPQDRQFILSSKKLLLSDSGFYLCAWSGLAGALSSYNEQFFGPGTRLTVL.

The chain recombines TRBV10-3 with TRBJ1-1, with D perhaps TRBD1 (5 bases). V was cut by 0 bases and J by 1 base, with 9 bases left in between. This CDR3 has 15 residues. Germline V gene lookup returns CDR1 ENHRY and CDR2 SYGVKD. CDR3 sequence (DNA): TGTGCCATCAGTGAGTCTTGGGGCGCGAACACTGAAGCTTTCTTT. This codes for CAISESWGANTEAFF.

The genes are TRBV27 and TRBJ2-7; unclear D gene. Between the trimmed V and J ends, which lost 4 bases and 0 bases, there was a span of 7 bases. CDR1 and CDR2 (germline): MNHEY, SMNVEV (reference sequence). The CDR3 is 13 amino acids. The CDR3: CASSYESSYEQYF. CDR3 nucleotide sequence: TGTGCCAGCAGTTATGAGAGCTCCTACGAGCAGTACTTC.

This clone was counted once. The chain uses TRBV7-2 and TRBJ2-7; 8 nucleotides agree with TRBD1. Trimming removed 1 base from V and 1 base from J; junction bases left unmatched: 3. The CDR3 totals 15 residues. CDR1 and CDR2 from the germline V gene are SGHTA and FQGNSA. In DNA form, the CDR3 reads TGTGCCAGCAGCTTAGTGTGGACAGGGTCCTACGAGCAGTACTTC. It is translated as CASSLVWTGSYEQYF.

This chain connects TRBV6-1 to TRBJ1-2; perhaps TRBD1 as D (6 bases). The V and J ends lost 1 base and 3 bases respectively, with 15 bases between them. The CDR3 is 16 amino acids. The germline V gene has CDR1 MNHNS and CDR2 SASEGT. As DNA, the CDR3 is TGTGCCAGCAGTGAAGTGGGCACAGGGACCCACTATGGCTACACCTTC. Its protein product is CASSEVGTGTHYGYTF.

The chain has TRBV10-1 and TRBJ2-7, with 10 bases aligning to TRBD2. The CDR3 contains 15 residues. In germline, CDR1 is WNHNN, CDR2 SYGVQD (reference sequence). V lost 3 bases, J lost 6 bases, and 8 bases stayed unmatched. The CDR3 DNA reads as TGCGCCAGCAGTGAATGGGCTAGCGGGAGTCGCGAGCAGTACTTC. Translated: CASSEWASGSREQYF.

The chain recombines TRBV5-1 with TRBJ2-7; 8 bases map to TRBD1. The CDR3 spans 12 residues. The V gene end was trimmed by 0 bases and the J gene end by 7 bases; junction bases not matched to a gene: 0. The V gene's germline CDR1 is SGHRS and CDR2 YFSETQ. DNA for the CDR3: TGCGCCAGCAGCTTGGGGGACAGGGAGCAGTACTTC. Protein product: CASSLGDREQYF. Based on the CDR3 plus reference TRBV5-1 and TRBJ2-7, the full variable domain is KAGVTQTPRYLIKTRGQQVTLSCSPISGHRSVSWYQQTPGQGLQFLFEYFSETQRNKGNFPGRFSGRQFSNSRSEMNVSTLELGDSALYLCASSLGDREQYFGPGTRLTVT.

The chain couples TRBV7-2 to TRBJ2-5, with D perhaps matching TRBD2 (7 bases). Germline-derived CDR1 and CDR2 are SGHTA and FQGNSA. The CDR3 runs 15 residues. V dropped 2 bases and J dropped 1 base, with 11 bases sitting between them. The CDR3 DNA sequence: TGTGCCAGCAGCTTACTCGGGGGGCTCCAAGAGACCCAGTACTTC. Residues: CASSLLGGLQETQYF.

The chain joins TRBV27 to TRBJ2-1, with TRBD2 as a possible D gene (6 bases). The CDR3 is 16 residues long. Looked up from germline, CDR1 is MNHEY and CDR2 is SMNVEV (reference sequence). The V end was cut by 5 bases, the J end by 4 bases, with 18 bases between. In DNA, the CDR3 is TGTGCCAGCAGTAGAATAGTAGCGGCAGGGTACAATGAGCAGTTCTTC. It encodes CASSRIVAAGYNEQFF.

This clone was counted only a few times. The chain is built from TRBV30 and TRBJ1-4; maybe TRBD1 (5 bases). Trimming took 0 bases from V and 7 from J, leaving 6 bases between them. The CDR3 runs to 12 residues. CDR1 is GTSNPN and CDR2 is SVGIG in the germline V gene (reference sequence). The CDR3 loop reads CAWSVQVEKLFF. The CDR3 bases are TGTGCCTGGAGTGTACAGGTTGAAAAACTGTTTTTT.

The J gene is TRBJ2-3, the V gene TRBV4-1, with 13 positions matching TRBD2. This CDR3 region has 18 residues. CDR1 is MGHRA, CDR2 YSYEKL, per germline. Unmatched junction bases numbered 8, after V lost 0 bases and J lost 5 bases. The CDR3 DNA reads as TGCGCCAGCAGCCAAGATTCCAGGACTAGCGGGAGATTAGATACGCAGTATTTT. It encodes CASSQDSRTSGRLDTQYF.

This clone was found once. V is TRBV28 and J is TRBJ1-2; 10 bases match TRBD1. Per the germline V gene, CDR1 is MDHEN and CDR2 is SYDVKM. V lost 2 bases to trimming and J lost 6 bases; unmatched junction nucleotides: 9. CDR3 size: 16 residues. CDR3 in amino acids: CASSLLHLGQGDGYTF. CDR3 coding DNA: TGTGCCAGCAGTTTACTGCACTTAGGACAGGGGGATGGCTACACCTTC.

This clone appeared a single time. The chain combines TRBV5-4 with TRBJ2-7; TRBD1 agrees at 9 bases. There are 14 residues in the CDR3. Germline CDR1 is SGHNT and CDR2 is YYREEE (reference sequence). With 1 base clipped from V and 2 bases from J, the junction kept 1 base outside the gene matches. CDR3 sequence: CASSLNRGPYEQYF. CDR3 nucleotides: TGTGCCAGCAGCTTGAACAGGGGGCCCTACGAGCAGTACTTC.

The CDR3 sequence is CASSSPGQGSYNEQFF. The CDR3, as DNA: TGTGCCAGCAGCTCCCCGGGACAGGGCTCCTACAATGAGCAGTTCTTC. This chain uses TRBV7-9 with TRBJ2-1; 9 bases are shared with TRBD1. Germline CDR1 is SEHNR and CDR2 is FQNEAQ (reference sequence). J was trimmed by 0 bases and V by 4 bases; bases with no gene match: 4. The CDR3 has 16 amino acids.

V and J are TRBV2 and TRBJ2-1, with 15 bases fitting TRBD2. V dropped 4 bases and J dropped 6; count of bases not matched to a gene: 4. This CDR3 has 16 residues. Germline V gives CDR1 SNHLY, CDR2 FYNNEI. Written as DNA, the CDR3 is TGTGCCAGCAGTGTACTGGGACTAGCGGGAGGCAATGAGCAGTTCTTC. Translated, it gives CASSVLGLAGGNEQFF.

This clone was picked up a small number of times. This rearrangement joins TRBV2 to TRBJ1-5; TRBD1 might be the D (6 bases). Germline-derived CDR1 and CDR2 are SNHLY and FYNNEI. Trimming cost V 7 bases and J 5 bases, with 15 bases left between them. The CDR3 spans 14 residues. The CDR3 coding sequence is TGTGCCAGCAACAACAGGGCAGGGGATCAGCCCCAGCATTTT. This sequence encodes CASNNRAGDQPQHF. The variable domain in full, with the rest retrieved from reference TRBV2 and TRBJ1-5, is EPEVTQTPSHQVTQMGQEVILRCVPISNHLYFYWYRQILGQKVEFLVSFYNNEISEKSEIFDDQFSVERPDGSNFTLKIRSTKLEDSAMYFCASNNRAGDQPQHFGDGTRLSIL.

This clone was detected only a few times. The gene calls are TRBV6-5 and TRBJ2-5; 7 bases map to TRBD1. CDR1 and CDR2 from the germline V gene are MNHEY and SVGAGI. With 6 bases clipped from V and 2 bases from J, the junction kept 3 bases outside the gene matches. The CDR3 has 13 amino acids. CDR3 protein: CASSRDRQETQYF. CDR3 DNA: TGTGCCAGCAGCCGGGACAGACAAGAGACCCAGTACTTC.

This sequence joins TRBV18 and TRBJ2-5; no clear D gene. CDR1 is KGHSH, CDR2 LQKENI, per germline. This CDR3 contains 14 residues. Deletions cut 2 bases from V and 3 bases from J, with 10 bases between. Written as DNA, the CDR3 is TGTGCCAGCTCACCAGGGATCACGAAAGAGACCCAGTACTTC. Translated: CASSPGITKETQYF.

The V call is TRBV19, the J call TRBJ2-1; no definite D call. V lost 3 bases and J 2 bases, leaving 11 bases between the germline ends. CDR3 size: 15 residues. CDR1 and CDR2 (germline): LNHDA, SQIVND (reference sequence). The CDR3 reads CASSMVLNTYNEQFF. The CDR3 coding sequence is TGTGCCAGTAGTATGGTCTTGAATACCTACAATGAGCAGTTCTTC.

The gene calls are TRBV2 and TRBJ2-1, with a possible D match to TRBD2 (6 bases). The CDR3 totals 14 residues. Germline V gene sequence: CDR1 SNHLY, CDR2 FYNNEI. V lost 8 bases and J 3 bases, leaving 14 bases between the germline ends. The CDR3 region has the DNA TGTGCCAGCGGTCGAACAGCGGGCTACAATGAGCAGTTCTTC. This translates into CASGRTAGYNEQFF.

CDR3 DNA: TGCGCCAGCAGCCATCTACTGCGGGACAGGGGGATTGGCTACACCTTC. This encodes CASSHLLRDRGIGYTF. The chain carries TRBV4-1 and TRBJ1-2; 11 bases line up with TRBD1. This CDR3 comprises 16 residues. Unmatched junction bases numbered 10, after V lost 3 bases and J lost 7 bases. Per germline, CDR1 MGHRA and CDR2 YSYEKL.

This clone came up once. DNA of the CDR3: TGCGCCAGCAGCTCCGGGGGTGAGCAGTACTTC. Its protein is CASSSGGEQYF. This sequence joins TRBV5-1 and TRBJ2-7, with D maybe TRBD2 (6 bases). Germline V gene sequence: CDR1 SGHRS, CDR2 YFSETQ. The V end lost 3 bases, the J end lost 7 bases, and 8 bases lay between the germline ends. The CDR3 is 11 amino acids. Full variable domain (missing parts from reference TRBV5-1 and TRBJ2-7): KAGVTQTPRYLIKTRGQQVTLSCSPISGHRSVSWYQQTPGQGLQFLFEYFSETQRNKGNFPGRFSGRQFSNSRSEMNVSTLELGDSALYLCASSSGGEQYFGPGTRLTVT.

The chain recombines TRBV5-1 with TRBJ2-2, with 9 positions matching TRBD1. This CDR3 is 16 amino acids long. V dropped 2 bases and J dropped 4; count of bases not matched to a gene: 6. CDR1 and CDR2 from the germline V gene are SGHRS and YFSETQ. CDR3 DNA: TGCGCCAGCAGCTTCGACAGGGGGAGGGCCACCGGGGAGCTGTTTTTT. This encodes CASSFDRGRATGELFF.

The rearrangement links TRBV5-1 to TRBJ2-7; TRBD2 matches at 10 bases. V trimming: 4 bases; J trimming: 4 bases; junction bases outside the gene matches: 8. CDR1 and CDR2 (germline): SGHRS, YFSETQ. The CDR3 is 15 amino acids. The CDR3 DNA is TGCGCCAGCAGCGAACTAGCGGGAAGTGGATACGAGCAGTACTTC. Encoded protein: CASSELAGSGYEQYF.

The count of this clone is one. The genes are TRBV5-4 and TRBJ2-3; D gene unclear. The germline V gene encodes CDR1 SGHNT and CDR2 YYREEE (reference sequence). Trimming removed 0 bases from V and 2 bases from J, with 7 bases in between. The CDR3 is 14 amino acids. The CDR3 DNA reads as TGTGCCAGCAGCTTGGGACTCTCCACAGATACGCAGTATTTT. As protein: CASSLGLSTDTQYF.

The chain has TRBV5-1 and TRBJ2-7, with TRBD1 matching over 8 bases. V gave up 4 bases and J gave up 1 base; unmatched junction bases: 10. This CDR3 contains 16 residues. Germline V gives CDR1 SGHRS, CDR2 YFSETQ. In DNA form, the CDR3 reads TGCGCCAGCAGCAGGTCCGGGACAGGCATTTCCTACGAGCAGTACTTC. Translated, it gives CASSRSGTGISYEQYF.

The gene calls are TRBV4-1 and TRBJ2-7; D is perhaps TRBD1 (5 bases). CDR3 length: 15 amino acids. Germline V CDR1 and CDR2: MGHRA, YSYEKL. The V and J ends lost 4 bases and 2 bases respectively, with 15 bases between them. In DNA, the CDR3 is TGCGCCAGCAGCCTCCGGACACATAAACCCTACGAGCAGTACTTC. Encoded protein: CASSLRTHKPYEQYF.

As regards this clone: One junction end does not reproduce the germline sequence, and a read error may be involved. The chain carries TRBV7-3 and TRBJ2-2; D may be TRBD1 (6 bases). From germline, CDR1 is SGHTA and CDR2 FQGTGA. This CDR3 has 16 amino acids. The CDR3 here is CASSLTPGQTTGELFF. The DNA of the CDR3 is TGTGCCAGCAGCCTAACGCCAGGACAGACTACCGGGGAGCTGTTTTTT.